The rows below give T cell receptor beta chains drawn from one sample of a study of OX40 agonist ivuxolimab in advanced cancers. Repertoires were generated with immunoSEQ multiplex PCR, while TCRdb's copy carries only in-frame clones and drops some. This table has some 65,000 clones, about 85% appearing once. Sequencing used CD4+ or CD8+ T cells sorted from blood, obtained in a trial of the OX40 agonist ivuxolimab. Every receptor here comes from an adult with an advanced solid tumor such as melanoma, head and neck, liver or kidney cancer. Both conserved end residues are part of each CDR3. D genes are given only for firm matches. Clone size is stated in some rows and not others, as once, few, many or a class when expanded.

TRBV2	TRBJ2-3	-	once	TGTGCCAGCAATCAGGACGGATCGGGCACAGATACGCAGTATTTT	CASNQDGSGTDTQYF
TRBV19	TRBJ2-7	TRBD2	-	TGTGCCAGTAGGACGGCGGGAGGTTCCGAGCAGTACTTC	CASRTAGGSEQYF
TRBV7-2	TRBJ1-5	-	-	TGTGCCAGCAGCCCTTACACCACGGGGAGCAATCAGCCCCAGCATTTT	CASSPYTTGSNQPQHF
TRBV11-1	TRBJ2-1	-	-	TGTGCCAGCAGCTTAGGGGGAAACCCTTACAATGAGCAGTTCTTC	CASSLGGNPYNEQFF
TRBV30	TRBJ1-3	-	-	TGTGCCTGGAGTGTACCGCCTGGAAACACCATATATTTT	CAWSVPPGNTIYF
TRBV5-4	TRBJ2-7	-	-	TGTGCCAGCAGCTTGGCCGGAGGACATGAAGGGTACTTC	CASSLAGGHEGYF
TRBV19	TRBJ2-7	-	-	TGTGCCAGTAGTTGGGACGGAGGAACCCGCTACGAGCAGTACTTC	CASSWDGGTRYEQYF
TRBV7-8	TRBJ1-2	TRBD1	-	TGTGCCAGCAGCCCCGCCTCCCGGGACAGGAAATATGGCTACACCTTC	CASSPASRDRKYGYTF
TRBV7-9	TRBJ1-1	-	-	TGTGCCAGCAGCTTAGGTACGGGGGGCGGATCGAACACTGAAGCTTTCTTT	CASSLGTGGGSNTEAFF
TRBV6-1	TRBJ2-5	-	-	TGTGCCAGCAGTGCGGGCTCGATTGGGGAGACCCAGTACTTC	CASSAGSIGETQYF
TRBV6-1	TRBJ2-7	-	-	TGTGCCAGCAGTACAACAGGAGCCTACGAGCAGTACTTC	CASSTTGAYEQYF
TRBV11-2	TRBJ1-5	-	-	TGTGCCAGCAGCTTAGATGGGGTGCAGCCCCAGCATTTT	CASSLDGVQPQHF
TRBV6-6	TRBJ2-1	-	-	TGTGCCAGCAGCTATACGGGGGGCCGGTACAATGAGCAGTTCTTC	CASSYTGGRYNEQFF
TRBV2	TRBJ2-5	TRBD2	few	TGTGCCAGCAGACGGGAGGGCCTCCAAGAGACCCAGTACTTC	CASRREGLQETQYF
TRBV19	TRBJ2-2	TRBD2	-	TGTGCCAGCCCCTATGGCGGGGGGATCACCGGGGAGCTGTTTTTT	CASPYGGGITGELFF
TRBV5-4	TRBJ2-7	TRBD2	-	TGTGCCAGCAGCTTGTCACTAGCGTCCTACGAGCAGTACTTC	CASSLSLASYEQYF
TRBV5-7	TRBJ2-7	-	-	TGTGCCAGCAGCCCCCGGGACCCCCGGGTCGGCGAGCAGTACTTC	CASSPRDPRVGEQYF
TRBV10-3	TRBJ2-1	TRBD2	-	TGTGCCATAGGGACTAGCGGGACCTACAATGAGCAGTTCTTC	CAIGTSGTYNEQFF
TRBV6-5	TRBJ2-1	-	-	TGTGCCAGCAGTACACCGGGACGGCAATACAATGAGCAGTTCTTC	CASSTPGRQYNEQFF
TRBV27	TRBJ2-7	TRBD1	-	TGTGCCAGCAGTGACAGGGGTTTTGTTTACGAGCAGTACTTC	CASSDRGFVYEQYF
TRBV10-3	TRBJ1-2	TRBD1	-	TGTGCCATCAGTGAGAAGGGACAGGGGATGGGCTACACCTTC	CAISEKGQGMGYTF
TRBV28	TRBJ2-7	-	-	TGTGCCAGCAGTCGACCACCTCGGGACTACGAGCAGTACTTC	CASSRPPRDYEQYF
TRBV19	TRBJ1-3	-	-	TGTGCCAGTGGCAGGGCTGGAAACACCATATATTTT	CASGRAGNTIYF
TRBV7-6	TRBJ1-1	-	once	TGTGCCAGCAGCTTAGGCCAGGGAGGTCTTAACACTGAAGCTTTCTTT	CASSLGQGGLNTEAFF
TRBV4-1	TRBJ1-6	-	-	TGCGCCAGCAGCCAAGTAACCGGGGCCCTAAATTCACCCCTCCACTTT	CASSQVTGALNSPLHF
TRBV6-1	TRBJ2-7	-	-	TGTGCCAGCAGCCGAGGGCTCTTCGCCTACGAGCAGTACTTC	CASSRGLFAYEQYF
TRBV2	TRBJ1-6	-	-	TGTGCCAGCAGTGAAACAGGCTACTCACCCCTCCACTTT	CASSETGYSPLHF
TRBV4-2	TRBJ2-5	TRBD2	-	TGTGCCAGCAGGGCGACTAGCGACCAAGAGACCCAGTACTTC	CASRATSDQETQYF
TRBV7-3	TRBJ2-3	-	-	TGTGCCAGCGGGCGACAGGTCACAGATACGCAGTATTTT	CASGRQVTDTQYF
TRBV4-1	TRBJ1-5	TRBD1	-	TGCGCCAGCAGCGGGACAGGATTCAATCAGCCCCAGCATTTT	CASSGTGFNQPQHF
TRBV7-2	TRBJ1-3	-	-	TGTGCCAGCAGCTTAGGGGGGCAGGGAGTCTCTGGAAACACCATATATTTT	CASSLGGQGVSGNTIYF
TRBV30	TRBJ1-2	-	-	TGTGCCTGGAGTGTAACCCACCGAGGGATCTATGGCTACACCTTC	CAWSVTHRGIYGYTF
TRBV6-1	TRBJ2-7	-	-	TGTGCCAGCAATCAGGGTTACGAGCAGTACTTC	CASNQGYEQYF
TRBV5-1	TRBJ1-6	-	once	TGCGCCAGCAGCTTGAACGCCGCGGGTTCACCCCTCCACTTT	CASSLNAAGSPLHF
TRBV6-6	TRBJ1-1	-	-	TGTGCCAGCAGTTACAACCGGGGCCAGGAAGCTTTCTTT	CASSYNRGQEAFF
TRBV7-9	TRBJ1-2	-	-	TGTGCCAGCAGCTTAAACGGACGGACCTATGGCTACACCTTC	CASSLNGRTYGYTF
TRBV19	TRBJ1-5	TRBD1	-	TGTGCCACCGGGACAGGGCTGGGCAATCAGCCCCAGCATTTT	CATGTGLGNQPQHF